Shown below are 3 T cell receptor beta chains from a single sample sequenced in a study of T cell responses to AZD1222 COVID-19 vaccine. The assay was immunoSEQ multiplex PCR, and TCRdb's table has in-frame clones only and misses some. This table has 150,000 or so clones, 86% appearing once. The input for sequencing was peripheral blood, taken on day 0 of MenACWY control vaccination. The receptors here all came from an adult in good health.

The V and J genes are TRBV15 and TRBJ1-5; D not certain. The CDR3 spans 20 residues. V lost 1 base and J 3 bases, leaving 25 bases between the germline ends. The germline V gene has CDR1 LNHNV and CDR2 YYDKDF (reference sequence). This chain's CDR3 is CATSRGGMSSEWINNQPQHF. The CDR3 DNA reads TGTGCCACCAGCAGAGGTGGGATGAGTAGCGAATGGATTAACAATCAGCCCCAGCATTTT. The complete variable domain, with remaining parts taken from reference TRBV15 and TRBJ1-5, reads DAMVIQNPRYQVTQFGKPVTLSCSQTLNHNVMYWYQQKSSQAPKLLFHYYDKDFNNEADTPDNFQSRRPNTSFCFLDIRSPGLGDTAMYLCATSRGGMSSEWINNQPQHFGDGTRLSIL.

The J gene is TRBJ1-4, the V gene TRBV5-1; D is perhaps TRBD1 (5 bases). CDR1 SGHRS and CDR2 YFSETQ come from the germline V gene. Between the trimmed V and J ends, which lost 0 bases and 4 bases, there was a span of 7 bases. The CDR3 consists of 14 residues. CDR3 in amino acids: CASSLVGVNEKLFF. The CDR3 DNA reads TGCGCCAGCAGCTTGGTAGGGGTTAATGAAAAACTGTTTTTT.

This sequence joins TRBV5-1 and TRBJ1-1; no clear D gene. Trimming cost V 1 base and J 2 bases, with 12 bases left between them. Per germline, CDR1 SGHRS and CDR2 YFSETQ. The CDR3 extends over 15 amino acids. The CDR3 region has the DNA TGCGCCAGCAGCTTGTTGAGCGGGATAAACACTGAAGCTTTCTTT. It yields the protein CASSLLSGINTEAFF.